These 19 T cell receptor beta chains were sequenced from one sample in a study of shared clonotypes between healthy human individuals. Some clones are missing from TCRdb's copy, which holds only in-frame ones; the method was immunoSEQ multiplex PCR. Here the sample spans millions of clones, 93% being singletons. CD45RO-negative CD8 cells positively selected for CCR7 made up the naive population, which excluded terminally differentiated effector memory CD45RA+ cells. The sequenced sample was naive CD8+ T cells from PBMCs. These receptors all stem from a man aged 18 to 35 in good health. Some clones in this sample may be carry-over from other donors' samples.

About this clone itself: Other DNA sequences of this sample code for an identical CDR3. V gene TRBV27 combines with J gene TRBJ2-1; 10 bases are a match to TRBD1. Germline CDR1 MNHEY, CDR2 SMNVEV (reference sequence). After removal of 5 bases from V and 3 bases from J, the junction contained 4 bases not matched to a gene. The CDR3 covers 15 residues. The CDR3 loop is CASSLGQGGYNEQFF. CDR3 sequence (DNA): TGTGCCAGCAGTCTTGGACAGGGGGGCTACAATGAGCAGTTCTTC.

The rearrangement uses TRBV27 and TRBJ2-1, with TRBD2 identical over 14 bases. The CDR3 totals 15 residues. The V segment lost 6 bases and the J segment 4 bases; nucleotides outside the gene matches: 2. Per the germline V gene, CDR1 is MNHEY and CDR2 is SMNVEV (reference sequence). The CDR3 DNA is TGTGCCAGCAGCGGGACTAGCGGGAGATACAATGAGCAGTTCTTC. The encoded protein is CASSGTSGRYNEQFF.

The V gene is TRBV29-1, the J gene TRBJ2-7, with D perhaps matching TRBD1 (6 bases). Trimming removed 4 bases from V and 0 bases from J, with 13 bases in between. The CDR3 spans 14 residues. Germline assignment: CDR1 SQVTM and CDR2 ANQGSEA. The chain's CDR3 is CSVVPQGISYEQYF. CDR3 DNA sequence: TGCAGCGTTGTTCCGCAGGGGATCTCCTACGAGCAGTACTTC.

The genes are TRBV11-2 and TRBJ2-3; 11 bases fit TRBD2. Germline loops: CDR1 SGHAT, CDR2 FQNNGV. This CDR3 is built from 17 residues. Unmatched junction bases numbered 8, after V lost 3 bases and J lost 3 bases. The CDR3 DNA follows: TGTGCCAGCAGCTTCCTACTAGCGGGAGTTCCAACAGATACGCAGTATTTT. It specifies CASSFLLAGVPTDTQYF.

The chain uses TRBV7-9 and TRBJ2-4, with D uncertain. Germline V gene data show CDR1 as SEHNR and CDR2 as FQNEAQ (reference sequence). The length of the CDR3 is 18 residues. Trimming removed 1 base at V and 0 bases at J, with 16 bases between. The CDR3 DNA reads as TGTGCCAGCAGCTTAGGACCAGGTGATTGGGCAGCCAAAAACATTCAGTACTTC. Amino acid sequence: CASSLGPGDWAAKNIQYF. Looking up the rest from reference TRBV7-9 and TRBJ2-4 gives the full variable domain: DTGVSQNPRHKITKRGQNVTFRCDPISEHNRLYWYRQTLGQGPEFLTYFQNEAQLEKSRLLSDRFSAERPKGSFSTLEIQRTEQGDSAMYLCASSLGPGDWAAKNIQYFGAGTRLSVL.

The V gene is TRBV19, the J gene TRBJ2-3; the match to TRBD1 covers 8 bases. CDR3 length: 15 amino acids. V trimming: 2 bases; J trimming: 1 base; junction bases outside the gene matches: 2. Germline values: CDR1 LNHDA, CDR2 SQIVND (reference sequence). CDR3 sequence (DNA): TGTGCCAGTAGTATATCAGGGGGCGGCACAGATACGCAGTATTTT. As protein: CASSISGGGTDTQYF.

The V and J genes are TRBV10-3 and TRBJ1-1; 10 nucleotides agree with TRBD1. Germline V gives CDR1 ENHRY, CDR2 SYGVKD. J lost 7 bases, V lost 4 bases, and 3 bases had no gene match. This CDR3 is 13 amino acids long. The CDR3 is CAISGTGGSEAFF. CDR3 coding DNA: TGTGCCATCAGTGGGACAGGGGGAAGTGAAGCTTTCTTT.

The chain recombines TRBV11-3 with TRBJ2-3; D unclear. CDR3 size: 13 residues. CDR1 and CDR2 from the germline V gene are SGHNT and YENEEA. V lost 1 base, J lost 4 bases, and 6 bases lay in between. The CDR3 coding sequence is TGTGCCAGCAGCTTAGGTCTCTCAGATACGCAGTATTTT. This encodes CASSLGLSDTQYF.

This rearrangement joins TRBV11-2 to TRBJ2-1; D perhaps matches TRBD1 (7 bases). This CDR3 has 18 residues. Looked up from germline, CDR1 is SGHAT and CDR2 is FQNNGV. V lost 7 bases and J 0 bases, leaving 22 bases between the germline ends. Here the CDR3 reads CASNKQGGRWSSYNEQFF. CDR3 sequence (DNA): TGTGCCAGCAACAAGCAGGGGGGACGGTGGAGCTCCTACAATGAGCAGTTCTTC.

This chain connects TRBV10-2 to TRBJ1-5, with no clear D. V lost 3 bases and J lost 9, with 27 bases in between. Germline V lookup: CDR1 WSHSY, CDR2 SAAADI. There are 18 residues in the CDR3. In DNA form, the CDR3 reads TGCGCCAGCAGTGAAGTTCTAGCTTACAGACAAAGCCTAGGGCCCCAGCATTTT. Translating gives CASSEVLAYRQSLGPQHF.

The V and J genes are TRBV6-1 and TRBJ2-6, with D perhaps TRBD2 (5 bases). The CDR3 is 20 residues long. With 3 bases removed from V and 0 bases from J, the gap between germline ends came to 21 bases. Germline CDR1 and CDR2: MNHNS and SASEGT. In nucleotides, the CDR3 is TGTGCCAGCAGTGACGGGATACCAGCCGATTATAGCTCTGGGGCCAACGTCCTGACTTTC. Translating gives CASSDGIPADYSSGANVLTF.

The V and J genes are TRBV19 and TRBJ1-5, with D unresolved. CDR1 LNHDA and CDR2 SQIVND come from the germline V gene (reference sequence). The CDR3 loop spans 17 amino acids. V was cut by 5 bases and J by 5 bases, with 22 bases left in between. Here the CDR3 reads CASSPQITGQAHQPQHF. The CDR3 nucleotides are TGTGCCAGTAGTCCCCAAATTACTGGCCAGGCCCATCAGCCCCAGCATTTT.

This chain connects TRBV13 to TRBJ2-7; D perhaps matches TRBD2 (5 bases). Trimming took off 5 bases at V and 3 bases at J, with 14 bases between the two ends. The length of the CDR3 is 14 residues. Germline CDR1 PRHDT, CDR2 FYEKMQ (reference sequence). The CDR3 nucleotides are TGTGCCAGCAGCCCTGGACTGAGCCACTACGAGCAGTACTTC. It yields the protein CASSPGLSHYEQYF. The entire variable domain, with the rest obtained from reference TRBV13 and TRBJ2-7, is as follows: AAGVIQSPRHLIKEKRETATLKCYPIPRHDTVYWYQQGPGQDPQFLISFYEKMQSDKGSIPDRFSAQQFSDYHSELNMSSLELGDSALYFCASSPGLSHYEQYFGPGTRLTVT.

The J gene is TRBJ2-1, the V gene TRBV7-3, with 11 bases that match TRBD2. Unmatched junction bases numbered 13, after V lost 3 bases and J lost 0 bases. CDR3 size: 20 residues. Germline assignment: CDR1 SGHTA and CDR2 FQGTGA. This CDR3 reads CASSFHPMTSGTFSYNEQFF. The CDR3 nucleotides read TGTGCCAGCAGCTTCCACCCCATGACTAGCGGGACATTCTCCTACAATGAGCAGTTCTTC. Full variable domain (outside the CDR3, taken from reference TRBV7-3 and TRBJ2-1): GAGVSQTPSNKVTEKGKYVELRCDPISGHTALYWYRQSLGQGPEFLIYFQGTGAADDSGLPNDRFFAVRPEGSVSTLKIQRTERGDSAVYLCASSFHPMTSGTFSYNEQFFGPGTRLTVL.

The chain is built from TRBV10-3 and TRBJ1-2; possible D gene TRBD1, 6 bases. Between the trimmed V and J ends, which lost 4 bases and 5 bases, there was a span of 17 bases. Germline CDR1 ENHRY, CDR2 SYGVKD. The CDR3 loop spans 15 amino acids. CDR3 loop: CAISGTGTRTYGYTF. CDR3 nucleotide sequence: TGTGCCATCAGTGGTACAGGGACCAGGACATATGGCTACACCTTC.

For this clone: Other DNA sequences in the sample encode the same CDR3. The V call is TRBV6-5, the J call TRBJ2-1, with D perhaps being TRBD1 or TRBD2 (6 bases each). The germline V gene has CDR1 MNHEY and CDR2 SVGAGI. There are 12 residues in the CDR3. Trimming pared 4 bases from V and 8 bases from J, leaving 9 bases between. The CDR3 reads CASSLGGYEQFF. The DNA for the CDR3 is TGTGCCAGCAGTTTAGGGGGGTATGAGCAGTTCTTC.

The chain joins TRBV29-1 to TRBJ2-1; D is perhaps TRBD2 (5 bases). There are 18 residues in the CDR3. Looked up from germline, CDR1 is SQVTM and CDR2 is ANQGSEA. Trimming left V 3 bases short and J 1 base short, with 22 bases between. Here the CDR3 DNA reads TGCAGCGTTGATGGAGGCGGTACCCCGCCACCGTCCTACAATGAGCAGTTCTTC. Protein product: CSVDGGGTPPPSYNEQFF.

CDR3 DNA: TGCAGCGCCCTAGCTCAGAGCTCCTACGAGCAGTACTTC. This sequence encodes CSALAQSSYEQYF. The chain couples TRBV29-1 to TRBJ2-7, with D possibly TRBD2 on 5 matching bases. Germline values: CDR1 SQVTM, CDR2 ANQGSEA. V was shortened by 7 bases and J by 0 bases, with 13 bases between the two germline ends. The CDR3 length is 13 residues.

In regard to this clone: Other DNA sequences of this sample code for an identical CDR3. The V and J genes are TRBV7-9 and TRBJ1-2; TRBD1 aligns across 7 bases. The germline gives CDR1 SEHNR, CDR2 FQNEAQ (reference sequence). The CDR3 totals 14 residues. V lost 1 base and J lost 5; bases outside the gene matches: 4. The CDR3 spells CASSLGGQLYGYTF. CDR3 nucleotides: TGTGCCAGCAGCTTAGGGGGACAGTTATATGGCTACACCTTC. Complete variable domain (other parts from reference TRBV7-9 and TRBJ1-2): DTGVSQNPRHKITKRGQNVTFRCDPISEHNRLYWYRQTLGQGPEFLTYFQNEAQLEKSRLLSDRFSAERPKGSFSTLEIQRTEQGDSAMYLCASSLGGQLYGYTFGSGTRLTVV.